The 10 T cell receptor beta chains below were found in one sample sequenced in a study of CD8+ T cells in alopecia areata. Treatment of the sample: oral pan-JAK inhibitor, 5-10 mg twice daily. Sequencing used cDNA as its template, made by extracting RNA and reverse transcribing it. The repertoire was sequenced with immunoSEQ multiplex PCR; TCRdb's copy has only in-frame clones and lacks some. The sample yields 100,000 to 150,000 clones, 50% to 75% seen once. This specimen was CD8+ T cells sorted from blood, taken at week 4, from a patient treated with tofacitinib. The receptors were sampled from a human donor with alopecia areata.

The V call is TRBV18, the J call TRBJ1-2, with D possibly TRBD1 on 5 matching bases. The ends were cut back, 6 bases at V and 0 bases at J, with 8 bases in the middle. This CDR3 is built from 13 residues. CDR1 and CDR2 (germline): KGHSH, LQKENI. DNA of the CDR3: TGTGCCAGCTCCGGGACCGCTAACTATGGCTACACCTTC. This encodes CASSGTANYGYTF. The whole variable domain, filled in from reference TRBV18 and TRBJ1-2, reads NAGVMQNPRHLVRRRGQEARLRCSPMKGHSHVYWYRQLPEEGLKFMVYLQKENIIDESGMPKERFSAEFPKEGPSILRIQQVVRGDSAAYFCASSGTANYGYTFGSGTRLTVV.

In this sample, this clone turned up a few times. CDR3 protein: CSVEDVSGLGYTF. The CDR3 DNA is TGCAGCGTTGAAGATGTCTCAGGGTTAGGCTACACCTTC. This chain connects TRBV29-1 to TRBJ1-2; D might be TRBD1 (5 bases). Trimming left V 0 bases short and J 8 bases short, with 13 bases between. Germline V gene sequence: CDR1 SQVTM, CDR2 ANQGSEA. This CDR3 contains 13 residues.

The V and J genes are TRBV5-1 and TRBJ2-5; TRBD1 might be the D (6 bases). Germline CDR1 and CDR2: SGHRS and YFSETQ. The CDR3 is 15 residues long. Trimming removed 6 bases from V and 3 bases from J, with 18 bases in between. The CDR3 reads CASIGSGQKKETQYF. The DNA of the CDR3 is TGCGCCAGCATCGGGTCCGGACAGAAAAAAGAGACCCAGTACTTC.

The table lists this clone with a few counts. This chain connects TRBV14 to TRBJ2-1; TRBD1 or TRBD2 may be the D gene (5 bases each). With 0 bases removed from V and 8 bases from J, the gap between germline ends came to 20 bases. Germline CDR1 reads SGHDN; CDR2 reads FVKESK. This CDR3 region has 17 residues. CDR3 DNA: TGTGCCAGCAGCCAAGATTTTACGACTGGGGCCGGGGATGAGCAGTTCTTC. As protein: CASSQDFTTGAGDEQFF.

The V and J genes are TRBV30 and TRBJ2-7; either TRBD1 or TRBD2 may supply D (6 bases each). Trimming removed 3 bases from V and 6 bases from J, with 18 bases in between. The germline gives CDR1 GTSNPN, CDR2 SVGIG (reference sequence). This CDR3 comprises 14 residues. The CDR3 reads CAWRAGQGPGEQYF. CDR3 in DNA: TGTGCCTGGAGGGCGGGGCAGGGGCCAGGCGAGCAGTACTTC.

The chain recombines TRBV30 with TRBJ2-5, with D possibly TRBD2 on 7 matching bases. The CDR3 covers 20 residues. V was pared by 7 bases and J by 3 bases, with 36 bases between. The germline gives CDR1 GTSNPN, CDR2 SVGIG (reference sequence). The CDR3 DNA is TGTGCCTTTGTAGTTCGCCGCTCGTGGGGGGGCCCCCCGTGGGAAGAGACCCAGTACTTC. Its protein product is CAFVVRRSWGGPPWEETQYF.

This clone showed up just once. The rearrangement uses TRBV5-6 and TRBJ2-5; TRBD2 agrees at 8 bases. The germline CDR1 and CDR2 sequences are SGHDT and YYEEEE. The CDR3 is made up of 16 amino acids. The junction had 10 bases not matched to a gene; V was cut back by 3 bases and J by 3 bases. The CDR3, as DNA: TGTGCCAGCAGCTCGGGACTCATTAGCGGGGAAGAGACCCAGTACTTC. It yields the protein CASSSGLISGEETQYF.

The CDR3 reads CASSLQRGGPTDTQYF. In DNA form, the CDR3 reads TGTGCCAGCAGCCTACAGCGGGGGGGCCCGACAGATACGCAGTATTTT. V is TRBV4-2 and J is TRBJ2-3, with 10 bases lining up with TRBD2. Trimming took 4 bases from V and 3 from J; bases not matched to a gene: 7. Germline loops: CDR1 LGHNA, CDR2 YNFKEQ. The CDR3 totals 16 residues.

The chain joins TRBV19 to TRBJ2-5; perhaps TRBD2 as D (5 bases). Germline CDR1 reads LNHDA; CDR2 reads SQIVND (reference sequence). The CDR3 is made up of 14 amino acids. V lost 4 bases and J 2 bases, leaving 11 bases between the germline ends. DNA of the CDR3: TGTGCCAGTAGTAACCGGGGTCAACAAGAGACCCAGTACTTC. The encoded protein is CASSNRGQQETQYF.

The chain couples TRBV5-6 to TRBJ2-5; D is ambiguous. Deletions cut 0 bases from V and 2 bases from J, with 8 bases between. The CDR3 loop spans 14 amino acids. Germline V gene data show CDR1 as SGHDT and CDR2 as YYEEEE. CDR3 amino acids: CASSLGHKQETQYF. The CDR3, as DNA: TGTGCCAGCAGCTTGGGACACAAACAAGAGACCCAGTACTTC.